The clone carrying this T cell receptor (beta chain) was counted at least ten times. Generated by immunoSEQ multiplex PCR, the TCRdb table keeps only in-frame clones and is missing some. Listed for the sample are 32,000 or so clones, none seen a single time. The data belong to a study of T cells after posttransplantation cyclophosphamide. CDR3 length: 13 residues. From germline, CDR1 is SEHNR and CDR2 FQNEAQ (reference sequence). V was shortened by 1 base and J by 9 bases, with 10 bases between the two germline ends. The receptor's source is a woman between 55 and 75 years old in good health, CMV-negative, and a related stem cell transplant donor. The chain is built from TRBV7-9 and TRBJ1-3; D not resolved. Sequenced sample: PBMCs. CDR3 in DNA: TGTGCCAGCAGCTTAGGTTCCGGGTCCACCATATATTTT. As protein: CASSLGSGSTIYF.